This T cell receptor (beta chain) comes out of a study of blood T cells in healthy people across ages. A second PCR, run for about 7 to 11 cycles, used a sample-barcoded 5' primer plus a J-beta primer mix. TCRdb processed the 5' RACE reads anew with MiXCR; each CDR3 protein has one entry. The sample shows over a million distinct CDR3 sequences, about 40% of them seen only once. V dropped 4 bases and J dropped 1; count of bases not matched to a gene: 6. The CDR3 totals 15 residues. The germline gives CDR1 DFQATT, CDR2 SNEGSKA (reference sequence). The specimen sequenced was blood. The chain recombines TRBV20-1 with TRBJ2-1, with 8 bases fitting TRBD2. The clonotype comes from a woman aged 18 to 35 in good health. CDR3 amino acids: CSAISGIISYNEQFF. Written as DNA, the CDR3 is TGCAGTGCTATTAGCGGGATAATTTCCTACAATGAGCAGTTCTTC.